This T cell receptor (beta chain) was found in a study of blood T cell repertoires in COVID-19. Whole-study context: Donors in the United States, Italy and Spain gave samples during acute or convalescent COVID-19. T cells, B-cell-depleted T cells, or PBMCs supplied cDNA or gDNA.

Participants came from about 23 US areas, aged roughly 18 to 95 years. Donors were grouped by their self-reported clinical history. J lost 8 bases, V lost 6 bases, and 6 bases had no gene match. The CDR3 length is 15 residues. CDR1 is SNHLY and CDR2 is FYNNEI in the germline V gene. Measured with immunoSEQ multiplex PCR; TCRdb has only the in-frame clones, and not every one. The table lists roughly 180,000 clones, approximately 87% of them singletons. The V and J genes are TRBV2 and TRBJ2-4, with 14 bases matching TRBD2. The sequenced sample was PBMCs or T cells enriched from blood (not recorded which). This clonotype was obtained from a woman aged 45-60 years who had recovered from COVID-19. CDR3 in DNA: TGTGCCAGCAGGGGACTAGCGGGAGTTGTGTACATTCAGTACTTC. This translates into CASRGLAGVVYIQYF.